This T cell receptor beta chain appears in the sequencing data of a study of shared clonotypes between healthy human individuals. Overall study context: The cohort had a couple of women and three men, ages 18 to 49.

All participating donors were Caucasian adults from Nashville, Tennessee. The CDR3 contains 13 residues. Deletions cut 6 bases from V and 3 bases from J, with 10 bases between. Germline V gene lookup returns CDR1 SNHLY and CDR2 FYNNEI. The team ran DNA from unsorted PBMCs on ten immunoSEQ deep assay plates for sequencing. Per the original data handling: Filtering was not the same, since immunoSEQ gave junction-only sequences without quality scores. Here immunoSEQ multiplex PCR was the method, and the copy in TCRdb shows in-frame clones only, minus some. V, J and clone size reflect that table, while D and trimming were determined from the DNA. The top ten clones hold approximately 12% of a sample with hundreds of thousands of clones, roughly 72% of them seen once.

This clonotype was obtained from a woman in her forties in good health. Some clones in this sample may be carry-over from other donors' samples. The sequencing sample was made of PBMCs. The chain recombines TRBV2 with TRBJ2-3; D unclear. The CDR3 loop reads CASSPSRTDTQYF. The CDR3 DNA reads TGTGCCAGCAGCCCGTCCCGGACAGATACGCAGTATTTT.